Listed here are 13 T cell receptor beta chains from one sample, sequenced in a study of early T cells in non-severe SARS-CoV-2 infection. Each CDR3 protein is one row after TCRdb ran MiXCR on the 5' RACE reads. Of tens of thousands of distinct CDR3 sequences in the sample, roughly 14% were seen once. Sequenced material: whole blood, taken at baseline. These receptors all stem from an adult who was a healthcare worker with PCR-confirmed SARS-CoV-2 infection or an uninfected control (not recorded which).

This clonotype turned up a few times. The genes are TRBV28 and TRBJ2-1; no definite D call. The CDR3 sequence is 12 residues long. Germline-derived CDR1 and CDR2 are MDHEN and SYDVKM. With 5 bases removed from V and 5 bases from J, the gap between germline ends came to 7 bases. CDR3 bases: TGTGCCAGCAGTATCCAGGACAATGAGCAGTTCTTC. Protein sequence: CASSIQDNEQFF.

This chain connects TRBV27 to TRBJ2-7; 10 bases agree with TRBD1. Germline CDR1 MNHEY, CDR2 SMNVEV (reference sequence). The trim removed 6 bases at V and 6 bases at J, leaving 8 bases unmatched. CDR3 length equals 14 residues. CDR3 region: CASRAGDRGGEQYF. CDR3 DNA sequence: TGTGCCAGCAGGGCTGGGGACAGGGGCGGCGAGCAGTACTTC.

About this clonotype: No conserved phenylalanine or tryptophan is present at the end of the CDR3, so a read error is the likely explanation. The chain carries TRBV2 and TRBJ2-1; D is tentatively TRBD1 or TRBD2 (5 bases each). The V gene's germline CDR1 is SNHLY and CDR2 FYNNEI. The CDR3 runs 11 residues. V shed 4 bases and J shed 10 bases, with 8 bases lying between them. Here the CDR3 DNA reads TGTGCCAGCAGTGTCCGGGGCGAGCAGTTCTCC. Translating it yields CASSVRGEQFS.

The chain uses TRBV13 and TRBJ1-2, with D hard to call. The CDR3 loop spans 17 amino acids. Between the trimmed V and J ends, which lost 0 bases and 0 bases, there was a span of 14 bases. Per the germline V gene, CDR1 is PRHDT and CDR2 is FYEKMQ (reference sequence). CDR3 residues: CASSLGAWTAANYGYTF. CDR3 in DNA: TGTGCCAGCAGCTTAGGGGCCTGGACGGCAGCTAACTATGGCTACACCTTC. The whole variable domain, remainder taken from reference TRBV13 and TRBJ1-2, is AAGVIQSPRHLIKEKRETATLKCYPIPRHDTVYWYQQGPGQDPQFLISFYEKMQSDKGSIPDRFSAQQFSDYHSELNMSSLELGDSALYFCASSLGAWTAANYGYTFGSGTRLTVV.

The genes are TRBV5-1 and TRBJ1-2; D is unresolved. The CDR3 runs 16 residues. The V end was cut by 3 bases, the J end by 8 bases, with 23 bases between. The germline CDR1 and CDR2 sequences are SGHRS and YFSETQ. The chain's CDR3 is CASSSRAGSQLAGYTF. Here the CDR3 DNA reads TGCGCCAGCAGCTCCCGAGCGGGATCCCAGCTGGCCGGCTACACCTTC.

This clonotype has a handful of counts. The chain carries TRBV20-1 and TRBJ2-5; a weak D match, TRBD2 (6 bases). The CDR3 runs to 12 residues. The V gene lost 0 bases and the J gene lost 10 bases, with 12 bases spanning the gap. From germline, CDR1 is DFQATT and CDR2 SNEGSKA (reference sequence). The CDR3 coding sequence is TGCAGTGCTAGAGATACGGGAGTTGACCAGTACTTC. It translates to CSARDTGVDQYF.

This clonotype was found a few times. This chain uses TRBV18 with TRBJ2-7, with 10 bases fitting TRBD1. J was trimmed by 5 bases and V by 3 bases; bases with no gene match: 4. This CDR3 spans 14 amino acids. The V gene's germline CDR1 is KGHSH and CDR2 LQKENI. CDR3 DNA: TGTGCCAGCTCACCGGGGACAGGGGTCCACGAGCAGTACTTC. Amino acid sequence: CASSPGTGVHEQYF. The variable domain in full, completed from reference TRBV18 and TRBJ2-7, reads NAGVMQNPRHLVRRRGQEARLRCSPMKGHSHVYWYRQLPEEGLKFMVYLQKENIIDESGMPKERFSAEFPKEGPSILRIQQVVRGDSAAYFCASSPGTGVHEQYFGPGTRLTVT.

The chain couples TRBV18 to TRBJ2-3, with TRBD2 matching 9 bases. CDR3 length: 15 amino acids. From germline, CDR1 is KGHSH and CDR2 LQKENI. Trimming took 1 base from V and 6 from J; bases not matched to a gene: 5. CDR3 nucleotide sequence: TGTGCCAGCTCACCACTAGCGGGAGTTGGGGATACGCAGTATTTT. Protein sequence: CASSPLAGVGDTQYF. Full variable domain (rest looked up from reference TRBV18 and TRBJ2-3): NAGVMQNPRHLVRRRGQEARLRCSPMKGHSHVYWYRQLPEEGLKFMVYLQKENIIDESGMPKERFSAEFPKEGPSILRIQQVVRGDSAAYFCASSPLAGVGDTQYFGPGTRLTVL.

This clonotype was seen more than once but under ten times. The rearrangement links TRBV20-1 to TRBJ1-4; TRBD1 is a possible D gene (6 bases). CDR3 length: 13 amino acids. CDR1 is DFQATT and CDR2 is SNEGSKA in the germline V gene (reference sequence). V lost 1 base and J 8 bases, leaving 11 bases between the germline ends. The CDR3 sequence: CSARVGAEEKLFF. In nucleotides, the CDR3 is TGCAGTGCTAGAGTGGGGGCGGAGGAAAAACTGTTTTTT.

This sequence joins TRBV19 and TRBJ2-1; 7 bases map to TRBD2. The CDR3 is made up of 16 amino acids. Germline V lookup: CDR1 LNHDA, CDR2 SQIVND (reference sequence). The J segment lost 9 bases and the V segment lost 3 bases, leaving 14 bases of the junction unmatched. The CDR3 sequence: CASSIVAQRDRGEQFF. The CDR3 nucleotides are TGTGCCAGTAGTATCGTTGCCCAGCGGGATAGGGGTGAGCAGTTCTTC.

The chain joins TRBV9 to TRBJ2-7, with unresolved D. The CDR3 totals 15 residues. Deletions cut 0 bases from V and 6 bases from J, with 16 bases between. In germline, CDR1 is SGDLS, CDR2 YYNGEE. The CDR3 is CASSVGPTSIPEQYF. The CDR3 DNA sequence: TGTGCCAGCAGCGTAGGTCCAACCTCCATCCCCGAGCAGTACTTC.

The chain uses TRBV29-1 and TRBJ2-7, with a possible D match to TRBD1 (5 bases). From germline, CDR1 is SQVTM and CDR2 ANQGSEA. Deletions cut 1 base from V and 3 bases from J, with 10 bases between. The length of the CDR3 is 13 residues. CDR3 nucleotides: TGCAGCGTTGAAGCGAGAAGGGGCTACGAGCAGTACTTC. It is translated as CSVEARRGYEQYF.

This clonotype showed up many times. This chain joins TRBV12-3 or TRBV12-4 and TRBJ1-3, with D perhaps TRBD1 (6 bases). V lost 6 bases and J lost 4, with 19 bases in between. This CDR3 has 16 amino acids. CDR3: CASSLPGHLTGNTIYF. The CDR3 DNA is TGTGCCAGCAGCCTTCCGGGACACCTTACGGGAAACACCATATATTTT.